This T cell receptor beta chain was found in a study of regulatory T cells in long-lasting Graves disease. CDR1 and CDR2 (germline): MGHDK, SYGVNS. V gave up 4 bases and J gave up 2 bases, with 21 bases separating them. The CDR3 runs to 17 residues. This clonotype was observed at least ten times. What it binds is unknown. Overall study findings and caveats: Persistent disease was associated with favored TRBV28 usage and with favored use of TRBJ1-2 and TRBJ2-5. Study of thyroid tissue was not done, with only peripheral blood studied.

The sample's time point: newly diagnosed GD, antithyroid drugs for less than 3 months. From RNA extracted from PBMCs, the TCR library was made. Investigators report Graves' disease was diagnosed under American Thyroid Association guidelines. CDR3 regions were amplified by Arm-PCR using iRepertoire HTBI primers to build TCR beta libraries. TCRdb redid the calling of the multiplex PCR reads with MiXCR, one entry per CDR3 protein. The table includes around 330,000 distinct CDR3 sequences, 18% detected once. This receptor was taken from a female donor with Graves disease. This specimen was peripheral blood mononuclear cells (PBMCs), taken at new diagnosis, from a patient treated with antithyroid drugs. J is TRBJ2-7 and V is TRBV25-1, with D perhaps matching TRBD1 or TRBD2 (5 bases each). As DNA, the CDR3 is TGTGCCAGCAGTGCCCAACCCTGGGACCCTCCCCCCTACGAGCAGTACTTC. Its translation is CASSAQPWDPPPYEQYF.